This is a list of T cell receptor beta chains from one sample in a study of siplizumab effects on memory and regulatory T cells. Only in-frame clones appear in the TCRdb table, and some are missing; sequencing was by immunoSEQ multiplex PCR. The sample yields approximately 100,000 clones, around nine tenths seen once. Source material: non-Treg CD4+ T cells sorted from blood. These receptors came from a human donor in good health. The CDR3 runs from the conserved cysteine through the conserved F or W. A D gene is named only where the DNA matches it firmly. Rows give clone size only sometimes, using once, few, many, or a class for an expanded clone.

V gene	J gene	clone size	D gene	CDR3 DNA	CDR3 protein
TRBV28	TRBJ2-1	NA	NA	TGTGCCAGCAGTTTAGGATATTCCTACAATGAGCAGTTCTTC	CASSLGYSYNEQFF
TRBV19	TRBJ2-3	NA	NA	TGTGCCAGTAGTAGGGACCGGGGGATGACAGATACGCAGTATTTT	CASSRDRGMTDTQYF
TRBV15	TRBJ2-2	NA	TRBD2	TGTGCCACCAGCAGGAACGGGCGGGAGATCACCGGGGAGCTGTTTTTT	CATSRNGREITGELFF
TRBV30	TRBJ1-4	few	NA	TGTGCCTGGAGTCTGAGGGGGAGAAAACTGTTTTTT	CAWSLRGRKLFF
TRBV7-9	TRBJ2-3	NA	NA	TGTGCCAGCAGCTTTAGCGGCACAGATACGCAGTATTTT	CASSFSGTDTQYF
TRBV5-5	TRBJ2-1	NA	NA	TGTGCCAGCAGCTTGGACCCCGGGGTCTACAATGAGCAGTTCTTC	CASSLDPGVYNEQFF
TRBV30	TRBJ2-2	NA	NA	TGTGCCTGGATGGGCACCGGGGAGCTGTTTTTT	CAWMGTGELFF
TRBV27	TRBJ2-3	NA	TRBD2	TGTGCCAGCAATAAAGCGGGAGGGCGAGATACGCAGTATTTT	CASNKAGGRDTQYF
TRBV9	TRBJ1-2	NA	NA	TGTGCCAGCAGCCCCTCTCTTGGGAACTATGGCTACACCTTC	CASSPSLGNYGYTF
TRBV9	TRBJ1-3	NA	NA	TGTGCCAGCAGCCCAGGGACGGCGGGAAACACCATATATTTT	CASSPGTAGNTIYF
TRBV7-3	TRBJ2-1	NA	TRBD2	TGTGCCAGCAGCCCCCTAGCGGGAGGCAATGAGCAGTTCTTC	CASSPLAGGNEQFF
TRBV28	TRBJ2-1	NA	TRBD2	TGTGCCAGCAGGGGACTAGCGGGGAGGACGCGGCAGTTCTTC	CASRGLAGRTRQFF
TRBV19	TRBJ2-3	NA	NA	TGTGCCAGTAGTATAGGGGGATGGCCAGATACGCAGTATTTT	CASSIGGWPDTQYF
TRBV5-1	TRBJ2-2	NA	TRBD2	TGCGCCAGCAGCGTCTCTGGGACTAGCGGGGGGAACACCGGGGAGCTGTTTTTT	CASSVSGTSGGNTGELFF
TRBV27	TRBJ2-3	NA	NA	TGTGCCAGCAGCCAGGGGTCCCCCACGCAGTATTTT	CASSQGSPTQYF
TRBV6-1	TRBJ2-7	NA	NA	TGTGCCAGCATCGCCGGGACGGTGTCCTACGAGCAGTACTTC	CASIAGTVSYEQYF
TRBV19	TRBJ2-3	NA	NA	TGTGCCAGTAGCCTGACAACTAGCACAGATACGCAGTATTTT	CASSLTTSTDTQYF
TRBV19	TRBJ2-1	once	TRBD1	TGTGCCAGTAGTATCGGACAGGGTCCCTACAATGAGCAGTTCTTC	CASSIGQGPYNEQFF